The 32 T cell receptor beta chains below were found in one sample sequenced in a study of blood T cell repertoires in COVID-19. Sequencing was performed with immunoSEQ multiplex PCR; in TCRdb, only in-frame clones are kept and a portion is missing. The sample records approximately 100,000 clones, more than 75% being singletons. Sequencing was performed on peripheral blood. The source of these receptors is a man aged 50 to 60 with acute or convalescent COVID-19.

This clone was detected only once. V gene TRBV5-1 combines with J gene TRBJ1-1; 7 nucleotides match TRBD1. The CDR3 is 14 amino acids. Germline V gene data show CDR1 as SGHRS and CDR2 as YFSETQ. Losses at the gene ends were 7 bases for V and 0 bases for J; bases not matched to a gene: 6. CDR3 nucleotide sequence: TGCGCCAGCGGAAGGACAGGCTTGAACACTGAAGCTTTCTTT. Protein sequence: CASGRTGLNTEAFF.

The CDR3 nucleotides are TGTGCCTGGGGGCTGGCGGGAGTCACCGGGGAGCTGTTTTTT. This encodes CAWGLAGVTGELFF. The chain combines TRBV30 with TRBJ2-2; 7 positions match TRBD2. Germline CDR1 is GTSNPN and CDR2 is SVGIG (reference sequence). V lost 5 bases to trimming and J lost 4 bases; unmatched junction nucleotides: 7. The CDR3 is made up of 14 amino acids.

The V call is TRBV5-1, the J call TRBJ2-7; 9 nucleotides match TRBD2. The CDR3 is 17 residues long. V lost 5 bases to trimming and J lost 4 bases; unmatched junction nucleotides: 16. Germline lookup yields CDR1 SGHRS and CDR2 YFSETQ. In nucleotides, the CDR3 is TGCGCCAGCAGTTCAAGGGGACTAGCCGGATCACCTTACGAGCAGTACTTC. It encodes CASSSRGLAGSPYEQYF.

This chain joins TRBV29-1 and TRBJ2-7; 11 nucleotides align to TRBD1. This CDR3 region has 14 residues. Trimming at V came to 6 bases and at J to 1 base, leaving 5 bases not matched to a gene. Per germline, CDR1 SQVTM and CDR2 ANQGSEA. The CDR3 loop reads CSVGTGGSSYEQYF. Written as DNA, the CDR3 is TGCAGCGTGGGGACAGGGGGTAGTTCCTACGAGCAGTACTTC.

In this sample, this clone turned up a few times. The V gene is TRBV2, the J gene TRBJ1-6, with D possibly TRBD1 on 5 matching bases. The CDR3 is 13 residues long. Per the germline V gene, CDR1 is SNHLY and CDR2 is FYNNEI. V was cut by 2 bases and J by 9 bases, with 8 bases left in between. The CDR3 loop reads CASSEQGISPLHF. The CDR3 DNA is TGTGCCAGCAGTGAACAGGGAATTTCACCCCTCCACTTT.

The J gene is TRBJ2-1, the V gene TRBV6-5, with no clear D. V was pared by 0 bases and J by 0 bases, with 6 bases between. This CDR3 has 15 amino acids. Germline values: CDR1 MNHEY, CDR2 SVGAGI. The CDR3, as DNA: TGTGCCAGCAGTTACTCTGGCAGCTCCTACAATGAGCAGTTCTTC. It is translated as CASSYSGSSYNEQFF.

This clone was found a few times. V usage is TRBV19 and J usage is TRBJ2-1; 10 bases are a match to TRBD2. The germline V gene encodes CDR1 LNHDA and CDR2 SQIVND (reference sequence). The CDR3 is made up of 16 amino acids. J gave up 4 bases and V 6 bases, and 9 bases lay outside the gene matches. The DNA of the CDR3 is TGTGCCAGTAGGGCCATGGGACTAGCGTTATACAATGAGCAGTTCTTC. Translation: CASRAMGLALYNEQFF.

The chain uses TRBV5-6 and TRBJ1-2, with 8 bases identical to TRBD1. The CDR3 is made up of 15 amino acids. With 0 bases clipped from V and 8 bases from J, the junction kept 9 bases outside the gene matches. Germline V CDR1 and CDR2: SGHDT, YYEEEE. CDR3 protein: CASSLGLTGGEGYTF. CDR3 coding DNA: TGTGCCAGCAGCTTGGGGCTAACAGGGGGAGAAGGCTACACCTTC.

This sequence joins TRBV10-3 and TRBJ1-4; D ambiguous. The CDR3 totals 12 residues. Trimming took 5 bases from V and 5 from J, leaving 6 bases between them. Looked up from germline, CDR1 is ENHRY and CDR2 is SYGVKD. CDR3 residues: CAISPTNEKLFF. CDR3 sequence (DNA): TGTGCCATCAGTCCGACAAATGAAAAACTGTTTTTT.

Only a few counts were recorded for this clone. In DNA form, the CDR3 reads TGCGCCAGCAGCCTCACCGGGACAGGGGCCTACAATGAGCAGTTCTTC. It yields the protein CASSLTGTGAYNEQFF. The V and J genes are TRBV5-1 and TRBJ2-1, with TRBD1 identical over 10 bases. This CDR3 has 16 residues. The germline CDR1 and CDR2 sequences are SGHRS and YFSETQ. With 4 bases clipped from V and 2 bases from J, the junction kept 6 bases outside the gene matches.

The rearrangement links TRBV11-3 to TRBJ1-1; D may be TRBD1 (6 bases). The CDR3 runs 17 residues. Germline V gene lookup returns CDR1 SGHNT and CDR2 YENEEA. V dropped 6 bases and J dropped 1 base, with 21 bases sitting between them. The CDR3 protein is CASRPPMTGPPNTEAFF. Here the CDR3 DNA reads TGTGCCAGCAGGCCGCCAATGACAGGTCCCCCGAACACTGAAGCTTTCTTT. The variable domain in full, completed from reference TRBV11-3 and TRBJ1-1, reads EAGVVQSPRYKIIEKKQPVAFWCNPISGHNTLYWYLQNLGQGPELLIRYENEEAVDDSQLPKDRFSAERLKGVDSTLKIQPAELGDSAVYLCASRPPMTGPPNTEAFFGQGTRLTVV.

The V call is TRBV18, the J call TRBJ1-6, with 7 positions matching TRBD1. There are 15 residues in the CDR3. The J segment lost 10 bases and the V segment lost 3 bases, leaving 9 bases of the junction unmatched. The germline CDR1 and CDR2 sequences are KGHSH and LQKENI. The CDR3 reads CASSPQGQVESPLHF. Here the CDR3 DNA reads TGTGCCAGCTCACCCCAAGGACAGGTTGAATCACCCCTCCACTTT.

The DNA of the CDR3 is TGTGCCAGCAGCACAGGGACAGGGGAGAGCCACAATGAGCAGTTCTTC. This encodes CASSTGTGESHNEQFF. The V call is TRBV7-6, the J call TRBJ2-1, with TRBD1 matching over 10 bases. This CDR3 region has 16 residues. V was clipped by 5 bases and J by 5 bases; unmatched bases: 9. Germline V lookup: CDR1 SGHVS, CDR2 FNYEAQ. The full variable domain, in which reference TRBV7-6 and TRBJ2-1 provide the parts outside the CDR3, is GAGVSQSPRYKVTKRGQDVALRCDPISGHVSLYWYRQALGQGPEFLTYFNYEAQQDKSGLPNDRFSAERPEGSISTLTIQRTEQRDSAMYRCASSTGTGESHNEQFFGPGTRLTVL.

The rearrangement joins TRBV4-1 to TRBJ2-1, with a possible D match to TRBD2 (6 bases). Deletions cut 5 bases from V and 4 bases from J, with 12 bases between. CDR1 MGHRA and CDR2 YSYEKL come from the germline V gene. The CDR3 is 14 residues long. The chain's CDR3 is CASSLSAGYNEQFF. The CDR3 DNA reads TGCGCCAGCAGCTTAAGTGCGGGGTACAATGAGCAGTTCTTC.

The V and J genes are TRBV12-5 and TRBJ1-2, with 9 bases lining up with TRBD1. Germline trimming cut 1 base from V and 2 bases from J; bases unmatched to any gene: 2. The germline gives CDR1 LGHNT, CDR2 FRNRAP. This CDR3 has 15 residues. The CDR3 region is CASGLEQGANYGYTF. In nucleotides, the CDR3 is TGTGCTAGTGGTTTGGAACAGGGGGCGAACTATGGCTACACCTTC.

V and J are TRBV18 and TRBJ2-5, with D perhaps TRBD1 (6 bases). V lost 0 bases to trimming and J lost 4 bases, with 12 bases between them. The CDR3 runs 15 residues. The V gene's germline CDR1 is KGHSH and CDR2 LQKENI. The DNA for the CDR3 is TGTGCCAGCTCACCACCCTCACAGGGTGGAGAGACCCAGTACTTC. This gives the protein CASSPPSQGGETQYF.

The chain recombines TRBV28 with TRBJ1-4; 7 bases are shared with TRBD1. V gave up 6 bases and J gave up 1 base; unmatched junction bases: 5. This CDR3 has 15 residues. Germline loops: CDR1 MDHEN, CDR2 SYDVKM. CDR3 DNA: TGTGCCAGCAGCCTGACAGGGCAAACTAATGAAAAACTGTTTTTT. It specifies CASSLTGQTNEKLFF.

The chain couples TRBV11-2 to TRBJ2-7; 7 bases agree with TRBD2. CDR1 and CDR2 from the germline V gene are SGHAT and FQNNGV. The junction had 10 bases not matched to a gene; V was cut back by 5 bases and J by 0 bases. The CDR3 contains 16 residues. The DNA for the CDR3 is TGTGCCAGCAGCCCCCGAGGGAGCGGGGCCTCCTACGAGCAGTACTTC. Its translation: CASSPRGSGASYEQYF.

A single count supports this clone. J is TRBJ2-7 and V is TRBV18; unclear D gene. CDR1 and CDR2 (germline): KGHSH, LQKENI. The ends were cut back, 2 bases at V and 0 bases at J, with 11 bases in the middle. The CDR3 runs 15 residues. The CDR3 region is CASSPVPGDSYEQYF. In DNA form, the CDR3 reads TGTGCCAGCTCACCAGTTCCCGGAGACTCCTACGAGCAGTACTTC.

This rearrangement joins TRBV4-1 to TRBJ2-3, with TRBD2 identical over 10 bases. The junction had 4 bases not matched to a gene; V was cut back by 3 bases and J by 1 base. The CDR3 length is 16 residues. CDR1 is MGHRA and CDR2 is YSYEKL in the germline V gene. CDR3 loop: CASSHPSGRGTDTQYF. CDR3 sequence (DNA): TGCGCCAGCAGCCATCCTAGCGGGAGAGGCACAGATACGCAGTATTTT.

The gene calls are TRBV28 and TRBJ2-1, with 8 positions matching TRBD2. This CDR3 region has 14 residues. The J segment lost 6 bases and the V segment lost 2 bases, leaving 3 bases of the junction unmatched. Germline V gene sequence: CDR1 MDHEN, CDR2 SYDVKM. The chain's CDR3 is CASSLSGSSNEQFF. The CDR3 DNA reads TGTGCCAGCAGTTTAAGCGGGAGTAGCAATGAGCAGTTCTTC.

The chain carries TRBV29-1 and TRBJ1-1; possible D gene TRBD1, 6 bases. The CDR3 consists of 14 residues. The germline gives CDR1 SQVTM, CDR2 ANQGSEA. The V gene lost 7 bases and the J gene lost 0 bases, with 15 bases spanning the gap. Here the CDR3 DNA reads TGCAGCGCCCGAAGGGGGGGGATGAACACTGAAGCTTTCTTT. Protein: CSARRGGMNTEAFF. The whole variable domain, remainder taken from reference TRBV29-1 and TRBJ1-1, is SAVISQKPSRDICQRGTSLTIQCQVDSQVTMMFWYRQQPGQSLTLIATANQGSEATYESGFVIDKFPISRPNLTFSTLTVSNMSPEDSSIYLCSARRGGMNTEAFFGQGTRLTVV.

The rearrangement joins TRBV5-1 to TRBJ2-1, with 13 bases that match TRBD2. The CDR3 loop spans 16 amino acids. The trim removed 2 bases at V and 7 bases at J, leaving 6 bases unmatched. The germline CDR1 and CDR2 sequences are SGHRS and YFSETQ. The CDR3 sequence is CASSFGGTSGINEQFF. CDR3 sequence (DNA): TGCGCCAGCAGCTTCGGCGGGACTAGCGGGATAAATGAGCAGTTCTTC. The complete variable domain, with remaining parts taken from reference TRBV5-1 and TRBJ2-1, reads KAGVTQTPRYLIKTRGQQVTLSCSPISGHRSVSWYQQTPGQGLQFLFEYFSETQRNKGNFPGRFSGRQFSNSRSEMNVSTLELGDSALYLCASSFGGTSGINEQFFGPGTRLTVL.

The gene calls are TRBV24-1 and TRBJ1-5; the D gene is possibly TRBD1 (6 bases). Trimming left V 3 bases short and J 0 bases short, with 14 bases between. Germline CDR1 KGHDR, CDR2 SFDVKD. The CDR3 contains 17 residues. CDR3 bases: TGTGCCACCAGTGATGGGGGCGGACGTTATAGCAATCAGCCCCAGCATTTT. Its protein product is CATSDGGGRYSNQPQHF.

The chain is built from TRBV12-3 or TRBV12-4 and TRBJ1-1; TRBD1 agrees at 8 bases. Germline trimming cut 6 bases from V and 5 bases from J; bases unmatched to any gene: 5. This CDR3 region has 13 residues. The CDR3 DNA is TGTGCCAGCAGACTATGGACAGGGACTGAAGCTTTCTTT. This translates into CASRLWTGTEAFF.

The CDR3 DNA is TGCAGTGGGGCAGGGGACTACGAGCAGTACTTC. Its protein is CSGAGDYEQYF. V is TRBV20-1 and J is TRBJ2-7, with a tentative D call TRBD1 (6 bases). Germline V gene lookup returns CDR1 DFQATT and CDR2 SNEGSKA (reference sequence). V was trimmed by 7 bases and J by 3 bases, leaving 10 bases between them. The CDR3 consists of 11 residues.

The gene calls are TRBV7-9 and TRBJ2-2, with 9 bases lining up with TRBD1. The CDR3 loop spans 16 amino acids. V lost 5 bases and J lost 4; bases outside the gene matches: 8. Germline CDR1 reads SEHNR; CDR2 reads FQNEAQ (reference sequence). In nucleotides, the CDR3 is TGTGCCAGCAGCCAGACAAGGGACAGGGTCACCGGGGAGCTGTTTTTT. Translating gives CASSQTRDRVTGELFF. Complete variable domain (other parts from reference TRBV7-9 and TRBJ2-2): DTGVSQNPRHKITKRGQNVTFRCDPISEHNRLYWYRQTLGQGPEFLTYFQNEAQLEKSRLLSDRFSAERPKGSFSTLEIQRTEQGDSAMYLCASSQTRDRVTGELFFGEGSRLTVL.

The chain uses TRBV10-3 and TRBJ2-7; TRBD1 agrees at 8 bases. This CDR3 is built from 16 residues. V was pared by 4 bases and J by 5 bases, with 13 bases of the junction left unmatched. Germline-derived CDR1 and CDR2 are ENHRY and SYGVKD. CDR3 in DNA: TGTGCCATCAGTGTATCGGTGGGGACAGGAGTCCACGAGCAGTACTTC. Amino acids: CAISVSVGTGVHEQYF.

This chain connects TRBV5-1 to TRBJ2-2, with 16 nucleotides matching TRBD2. CDR1 is SGHRS, CDR2 YFSETQ, per germline. With V trimmed by 6 bases and J by 4 bases, 9 bases remained unmatched. This CDR3 comprises 18 residues. CDR3 in DNA: TGCGCCAGCAACACCGGGACTAGCGGGAGGGTCGGCACCGGGGAGCTGTTTTTT. Translated, it gives CASNTGTSGRVGTGELFF.

The chain carries TRBV4-1 and TRBJ2-1; 7 bases are shared with TRBD2. V lost 0 bases to trimming and J lost 1 base; unmatched junction nucleotides: 3. CDR3 length: 16 residues. Germline V CDR1 and CDR2: MGHRA, YSYEKL. The CDR3 sequence is CASSQEERGSYNEQFF. The DNA of the CDR3 is TGCGCCAGCAGCCAAGAGGAGCGGGGTTCCTACAATGAGCAGTTCTTC.

The J gene is TRBJ2-7, the V gene TRBV6-5; 10 positions match TRBD1. V shed 5 bases, J shed 1 base, and the junction held 5 bases outside the gene matches. The CDR3 runs 15 residues. The germline V gene has CDR1 MNHEY and CDR2 SVGAGI. The chain's CDR3 is CASSPRDRGSYEQYF. The CDR3 DNA sequence: TGTGCCAGCAGTCCCCGGGACAGGGGTTCCTACGAGCAGTACTTC.

The chain employs TRBV19 and TRBJ2-7, with 9 bases identical to TRBD1. This CDR3 region has 14 residues. Per the germline V gene, CDR1 is LNHDA and CDR2 is SQIVND (reference sequence). The V gene end was trimmed by 7 bases and the J gene end by 6 bases; junction bases not matched to a gene: 10. This CDR3 is CASTPGTGLGEQYF. The CDR3, as DNA: TGTGCCAGTACTCCCGGGACAGGGTTAGGCGAGCAGTACTTC.